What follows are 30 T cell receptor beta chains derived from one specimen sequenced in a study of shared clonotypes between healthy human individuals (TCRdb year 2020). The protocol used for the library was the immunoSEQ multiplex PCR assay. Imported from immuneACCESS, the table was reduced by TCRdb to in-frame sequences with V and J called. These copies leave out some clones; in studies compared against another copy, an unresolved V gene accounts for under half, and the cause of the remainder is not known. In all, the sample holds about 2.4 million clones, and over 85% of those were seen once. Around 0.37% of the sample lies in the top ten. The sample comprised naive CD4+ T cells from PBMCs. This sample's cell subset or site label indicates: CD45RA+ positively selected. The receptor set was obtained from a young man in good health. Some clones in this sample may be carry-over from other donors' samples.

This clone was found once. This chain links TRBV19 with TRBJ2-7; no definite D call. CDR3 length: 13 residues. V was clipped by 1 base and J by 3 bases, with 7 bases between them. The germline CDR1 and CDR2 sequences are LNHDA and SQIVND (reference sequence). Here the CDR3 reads CASSIVAFYEQYF. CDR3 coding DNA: TGTGCCAGTAGTATAGTGGCCTTCTACGAGCAGTACTTC.

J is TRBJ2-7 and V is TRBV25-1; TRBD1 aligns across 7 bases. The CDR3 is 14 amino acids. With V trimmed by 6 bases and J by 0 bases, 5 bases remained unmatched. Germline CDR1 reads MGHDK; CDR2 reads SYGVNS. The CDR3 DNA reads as TGTGCCAGCAGCCTCGGGACAGTCTCCTACGAGCAGTACTTC. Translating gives CASSLGTVSYEQYF.

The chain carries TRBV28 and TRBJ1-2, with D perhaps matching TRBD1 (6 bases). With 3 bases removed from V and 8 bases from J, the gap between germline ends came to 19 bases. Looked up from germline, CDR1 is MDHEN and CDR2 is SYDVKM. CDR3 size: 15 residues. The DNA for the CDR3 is TGTGCCAGCAGTTTTGGTCTGGTGGGGGCTCGCGGCTACACCTTC. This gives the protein CASSFGLVGARGYTF.

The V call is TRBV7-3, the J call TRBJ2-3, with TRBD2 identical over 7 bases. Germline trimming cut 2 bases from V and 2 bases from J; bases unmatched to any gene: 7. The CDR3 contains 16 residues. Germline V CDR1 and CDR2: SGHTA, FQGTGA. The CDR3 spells CASSLVGGRSTDTQYF. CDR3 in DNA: TGTGCCAGCAGCTTAGTGGGCGGGAGATCCACAGATACGCAGTATTTT.

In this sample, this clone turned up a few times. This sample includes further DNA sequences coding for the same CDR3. The DNA of the CDR3 is TGTGCCAGCAGCTTAGGACAGAACAATGAGCAGTTCTTC. Its protein is CASSLGQNNEQFF. The rearrangement links TRBV7-6 to TRBJ2-1; weak D call: TRBD1 (5 bases). CDR1 and CDR2 from the germline V gene are SGHVS and FNYEAQ. V was clipped by 1 base and J by 5 bases, with 6 bases between them. This CDR3 has 13 amino acids.

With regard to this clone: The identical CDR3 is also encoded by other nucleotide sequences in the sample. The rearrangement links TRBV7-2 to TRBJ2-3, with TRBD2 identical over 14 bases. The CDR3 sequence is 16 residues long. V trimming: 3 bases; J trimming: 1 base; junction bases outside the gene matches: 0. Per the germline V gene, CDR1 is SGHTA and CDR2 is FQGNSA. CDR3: CASSLGLAGGTDTQYF. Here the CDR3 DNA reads TGTGCCAGCAGCTTGGGACTAGCGGGGGGCACAGATACGCAGTATTTT. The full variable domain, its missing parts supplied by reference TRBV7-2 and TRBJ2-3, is GAGVSQSPSNKVTEKGKDVELRCDPISGHTALYWYRQSLGQGLEFLIYFQGNSAPDKSGLPSDRFSAERTGGSVSTLTIQRTQQEDSAVYLCASSLGLAGGTDTQYFGPGTRLTVL.

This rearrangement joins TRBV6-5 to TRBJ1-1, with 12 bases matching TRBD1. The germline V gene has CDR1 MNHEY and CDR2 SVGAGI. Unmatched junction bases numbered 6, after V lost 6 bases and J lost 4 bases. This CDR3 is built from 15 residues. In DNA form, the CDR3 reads TGTGCCAGCAGGGGGGACAGGGGGCGGAGCACTGAAGCTTTCTTT. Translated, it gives CASRGDRGRSTEAFF.

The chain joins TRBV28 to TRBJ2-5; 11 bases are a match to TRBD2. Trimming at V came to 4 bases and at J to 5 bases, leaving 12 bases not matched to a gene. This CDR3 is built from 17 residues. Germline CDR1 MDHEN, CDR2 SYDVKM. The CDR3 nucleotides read TGTGCCAGCAGTTCTCAGACTAGCGGGATGTTGGGCGAGACCCAGTACTTC. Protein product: CASSSQTSGMLGETQYF.

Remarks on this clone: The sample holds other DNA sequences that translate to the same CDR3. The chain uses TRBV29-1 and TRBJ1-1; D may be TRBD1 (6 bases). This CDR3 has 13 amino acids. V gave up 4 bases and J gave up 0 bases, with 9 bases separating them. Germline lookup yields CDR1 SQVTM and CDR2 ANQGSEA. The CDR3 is CSVAGVLNTEAFF. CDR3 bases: TGCAGCGTTGCAGGGGTTTTGAACACTGAAGCTTTCTTT. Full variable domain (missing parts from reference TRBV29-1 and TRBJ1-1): SAVISQKPSRDICQRGTSLTIQCQVDSQVTMMFWYRQQPGQSLTLIATANQGSEATYESGFVIDKFPISRPNLTFSTLTVSNMSPEDSSIYLCSVAGVLNTEAFFGQGTRLTVV.

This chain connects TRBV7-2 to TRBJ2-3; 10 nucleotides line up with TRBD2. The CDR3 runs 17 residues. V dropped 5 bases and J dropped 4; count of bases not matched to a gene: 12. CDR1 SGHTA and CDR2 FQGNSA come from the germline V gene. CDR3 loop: CASSRGASGSGADTQYF. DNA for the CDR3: TGTGCCAGCAGCCGGGGGGCTAGCGGGAGTGGGGCAGATACGCAGTATTTT. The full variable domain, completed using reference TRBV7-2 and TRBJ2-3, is GAGVSQSPSNKVTEKGKDVELRCDPISGHTALYWYRQSLGQGLEFLIYFQGNSAPDKSGLPSDRFSAERTGGSVSTLTIQRTQQEDSAVYLCASSRGASGSGADTQYFGPGTRLTVL.

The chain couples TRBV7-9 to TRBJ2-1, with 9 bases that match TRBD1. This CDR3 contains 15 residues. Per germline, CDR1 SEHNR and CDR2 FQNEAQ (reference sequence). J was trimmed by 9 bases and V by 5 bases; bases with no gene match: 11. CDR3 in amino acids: CASSLGTGPFGEQFF. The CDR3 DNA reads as TGTGCCAGCAGCCTCGGGACAGGGCCGTTCGGTGAGCAGTTCTTC.

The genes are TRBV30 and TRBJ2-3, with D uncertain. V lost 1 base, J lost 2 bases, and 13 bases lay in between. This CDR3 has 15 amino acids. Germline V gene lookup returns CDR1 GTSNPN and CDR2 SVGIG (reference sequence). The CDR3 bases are TGTGCCTGGAGTGGCCCCAGAATATACACAGATACGCAGTATTTT. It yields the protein CAWSGPRIYTDTQYF.

CDR3 sequence: CARSFVHVVWRTGTSDTQYF. DNA for the CDR3: TGTGCCAGAAGCTTTGTTCATGTTGTCTGGCGGACAGGGACTTCGGATACGCAGTATTTT. The chain is built from TRBV5-3 and TRBJ2-3; TRBD1 agrees at 8 bases. TRBV5-3 is recorded as an ORF, its role being uncertain. V trimming: 2 bases; J trimming: 6 bases; junction bases outside the gene matches: 23. The CDR3 is 20 amino acids.

For the CDR3, the DNA is TGTGCCAGTAGTATGAGTCGTACCGGGGAGCTGTTTTTT. It encodes CASSMSRTGELFF. The gene calls are TRBV19 and TRBJ2-2, with unresolved D. The CDR3 spans 13 residues. The germline CDR1 and CDR2 sequences are LNHDA and SQIVND (reference sequence). Trimming stripped 3 bases from V and 5 bases from J, with 7 bases between.

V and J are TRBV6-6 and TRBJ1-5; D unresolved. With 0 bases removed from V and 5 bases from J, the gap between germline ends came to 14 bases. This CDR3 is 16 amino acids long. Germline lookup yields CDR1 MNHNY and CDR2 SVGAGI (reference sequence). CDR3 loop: CASSYSMRLSDQPQHF. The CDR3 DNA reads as TGTGCCAGCAGTTACTCGATGAGGTTGTCGGATCAGCCCCAGCATTTT.

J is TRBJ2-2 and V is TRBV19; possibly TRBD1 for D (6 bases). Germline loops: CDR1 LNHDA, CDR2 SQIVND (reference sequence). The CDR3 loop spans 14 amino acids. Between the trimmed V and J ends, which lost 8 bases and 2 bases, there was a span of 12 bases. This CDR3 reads CASSQDSNTGELFF. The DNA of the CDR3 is TGTGCCAGTTCCCAGGACAGTAACACCGGGGAGCTGTTTTTT.

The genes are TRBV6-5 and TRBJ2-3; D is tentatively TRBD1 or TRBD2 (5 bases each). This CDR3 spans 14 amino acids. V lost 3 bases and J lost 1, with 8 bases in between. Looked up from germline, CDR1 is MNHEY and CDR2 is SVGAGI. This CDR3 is CASSYRGGTDTQYF. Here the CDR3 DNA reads TGTGCCAGCAGTTATAGGGGAGGCACAGATACGCAGTATTTT.

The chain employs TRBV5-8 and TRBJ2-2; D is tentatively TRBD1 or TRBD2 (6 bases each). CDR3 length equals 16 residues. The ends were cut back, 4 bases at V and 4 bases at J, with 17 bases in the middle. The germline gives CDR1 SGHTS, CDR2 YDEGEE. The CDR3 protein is CASSRNPGASTGELFF. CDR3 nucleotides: TGTGCCAGCAGCAGAAACCCGGGGGCCTCCACCGGGGAGCTGTTTTTT.

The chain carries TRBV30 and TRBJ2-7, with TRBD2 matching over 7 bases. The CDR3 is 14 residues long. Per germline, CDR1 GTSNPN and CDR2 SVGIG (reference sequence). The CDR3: CVMIAGTFTYEQYF. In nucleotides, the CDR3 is TGTGTCATGATAGCGGGCACGTTTACTTACGAGCAGTACTTC.

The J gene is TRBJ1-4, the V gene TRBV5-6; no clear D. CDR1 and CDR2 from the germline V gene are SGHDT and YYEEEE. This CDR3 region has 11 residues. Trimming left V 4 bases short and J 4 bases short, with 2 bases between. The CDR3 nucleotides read TGTGCCAGCAGCAGTAATGAAAAACTGTTTTTT. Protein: CASSSNEKLFF.

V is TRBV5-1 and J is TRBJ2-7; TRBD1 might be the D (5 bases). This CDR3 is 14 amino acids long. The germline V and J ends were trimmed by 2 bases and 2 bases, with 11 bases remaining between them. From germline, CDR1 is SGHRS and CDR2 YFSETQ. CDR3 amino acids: CASSFSQAAYEQYF. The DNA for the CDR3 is TGCGCCAGCAGCTTTTCACAGGCAGCCTACGAGCAGTACTTC.

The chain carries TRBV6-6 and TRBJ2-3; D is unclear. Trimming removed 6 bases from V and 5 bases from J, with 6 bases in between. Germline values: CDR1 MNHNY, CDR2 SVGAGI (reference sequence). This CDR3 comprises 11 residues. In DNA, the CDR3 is TGTGCCAGCAGGGGCCGAGATACGCAGTATTTT. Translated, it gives CASRGRDTQYF.

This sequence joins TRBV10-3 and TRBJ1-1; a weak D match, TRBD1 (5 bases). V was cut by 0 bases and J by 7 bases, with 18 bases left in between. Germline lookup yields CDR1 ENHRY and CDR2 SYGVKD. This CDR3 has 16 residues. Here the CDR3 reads CAISESMGKRGGEAFF. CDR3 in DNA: TGTGCCATCAGTGAGTCGATGGGCAAACGTGGGGGTGAAGCTTTCTTT.

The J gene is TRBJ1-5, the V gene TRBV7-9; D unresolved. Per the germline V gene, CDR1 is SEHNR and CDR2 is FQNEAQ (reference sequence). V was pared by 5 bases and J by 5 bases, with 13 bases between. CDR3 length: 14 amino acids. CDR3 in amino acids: CASSRGHLDQPQHF. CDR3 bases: TGTGCCAGCAGCCGAGGGCACCTGGATCAGCCCCAGCATTTT.

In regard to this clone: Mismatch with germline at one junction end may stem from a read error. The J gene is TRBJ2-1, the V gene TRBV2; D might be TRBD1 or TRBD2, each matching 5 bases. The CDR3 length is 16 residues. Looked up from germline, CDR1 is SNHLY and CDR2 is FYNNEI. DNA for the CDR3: TGTGCCAGCAGTGAACCGTTGGGACGCTCCTTCAATGAGCAGTTCTTC. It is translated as CASSEPLGRSFNEQFF.

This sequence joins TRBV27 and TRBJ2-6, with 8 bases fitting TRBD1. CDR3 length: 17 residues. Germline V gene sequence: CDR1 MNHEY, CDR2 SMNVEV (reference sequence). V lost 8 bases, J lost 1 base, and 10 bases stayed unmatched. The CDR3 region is CASRVYRGVSGANVLTF. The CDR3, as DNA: TGTGCCAGCCGAGTGTACAGGGGGGTGTCTGGGGCCAACGTCCTGACTTTC.

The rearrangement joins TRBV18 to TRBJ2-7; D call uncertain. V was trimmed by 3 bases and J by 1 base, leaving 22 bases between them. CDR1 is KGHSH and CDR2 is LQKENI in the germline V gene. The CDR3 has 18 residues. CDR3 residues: CASSPSMREAKPSYEQYF. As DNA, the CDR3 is TGTGCCAGCTCACCCTCCATGCGCGAGGCAAAGCCATCCTACGAGCAGTACTTC. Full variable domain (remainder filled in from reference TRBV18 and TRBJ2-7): NAGVMQNPRHLVRRRGQEARLRCSPMKGHSHVYWYRQLPEEGLKFMVYLQKENIIDESGMPKERFSAEFPKEGPSILRIQQVVRGDSAAYFCASSPSMREAKPSYEQYFGPGTRLTVT.

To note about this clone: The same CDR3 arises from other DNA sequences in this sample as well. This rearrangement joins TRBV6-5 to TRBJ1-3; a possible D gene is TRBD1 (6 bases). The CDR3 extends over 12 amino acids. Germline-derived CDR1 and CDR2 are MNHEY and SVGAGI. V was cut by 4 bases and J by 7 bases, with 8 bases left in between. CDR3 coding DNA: TGTGCCAGCAGTTCACAGGGTAACACCATATATTTT. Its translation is CASSSQGNTIYF.

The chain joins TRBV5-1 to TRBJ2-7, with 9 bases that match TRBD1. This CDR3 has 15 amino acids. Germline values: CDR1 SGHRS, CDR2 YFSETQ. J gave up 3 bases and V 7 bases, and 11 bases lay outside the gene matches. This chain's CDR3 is CASPERTGEDYEQYF. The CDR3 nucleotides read TGCGCCAGCCCTGAAAGGACAGGGGAGGACTACGAGCAGTACTTC.

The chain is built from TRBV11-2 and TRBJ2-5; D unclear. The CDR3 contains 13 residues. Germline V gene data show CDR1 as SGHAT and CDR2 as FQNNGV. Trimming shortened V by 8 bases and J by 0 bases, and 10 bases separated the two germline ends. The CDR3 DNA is TGTGCCAGCGCCTGGACGTACCAAGAGACCCAGTACTTC. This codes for CASAWTYQETQYF.